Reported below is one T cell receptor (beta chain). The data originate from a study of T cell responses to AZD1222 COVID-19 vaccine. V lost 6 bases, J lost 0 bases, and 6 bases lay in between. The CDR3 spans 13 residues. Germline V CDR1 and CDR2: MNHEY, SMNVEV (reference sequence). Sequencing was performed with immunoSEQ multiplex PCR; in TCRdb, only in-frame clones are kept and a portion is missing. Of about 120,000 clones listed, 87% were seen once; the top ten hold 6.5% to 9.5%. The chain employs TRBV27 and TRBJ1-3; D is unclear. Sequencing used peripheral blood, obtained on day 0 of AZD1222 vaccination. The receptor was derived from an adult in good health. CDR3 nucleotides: TGTGCCAGCAGCTCCCACTCTGGAAACACCATATATTTT. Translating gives CASSSHSGNTIYF.